One and the same sample provided the 17 T cell receptor beta chains below, sequenced in a study of blood T cell repertoires in COVID-19 (dated by TCRdb to about 2020). The method behind the library was the immunoSEQ multiplex PCR assay. What TCRdb holds here is the immuneACCESS table cut down to in-frame rearrangements. Part of the clones is not present; checked against another copy, under half of the missing clones reflect an unresolved V gene, and the others are unexplained. Counted in this sample were around 9,500 clones; about 81% of them appeared once. The top ten clones comprise roughly 23% of the sample. Sequencing input: peripheral blood. The receptors were sampled from a man between 60 and 70 years old with active COVID-19.

The CDR3 coding sequence is TGTGCCAGCAGCCCCGGACTAGTCGGGGATACGCAGTATTTT. This gives the protein CASSPGLVGDTQYF. The chain joins TRBV7-3 to TRBJ2-3, with 7 nucleotides matching TRBD2. The length of the CDR3 is 14 residues. The V segment lost 5 bases and the J segment 6 bases; nucleotides outside the gene matches: 8. Germline V lookup: CDR1 SGHTA, CDR2 FQGTGA.

The chain has TRBV19 and TRBJ1-5, with TRBD1 identical over 7 bases. Germline values: CDR1 LNHDA, CDR2 SQIVND (reference sequence). The V gene end was trimmed by 5 bases and the J gene end by 3 bases; junction bases not matched to a gene: 4. The CDR3 covers 14 residues. This CDR3 is CASSPDRANQPQHF. Written as DNA, the CDR3 is TGTGCCAGTAGTCCAGACAGGGCCAATCAGCCCCAGCATTTT.

The chain uses TRBV3-1 (or the pseudogene TRBV3-2) and TRBJ2-1; 10 bases fit TRBD2. Germline-derived CDR1 and CDR2 are LGHDT and YNNKEL (reference sequence). There are 16 residues in the CDR3. The V and J ends lost 1 base and 7 bases, in that order; junction bases with no gene match: 7. The CDR3, as DNA: TGTGCCAGCAGCCAAGCGGTACTAGCGGGGACGAATGAGCAGTTCTTC. This encodes CASSQAVLAGTNEQFF.

In its sample, this clone was seen a few times. This chain uses TRBV11-3 with TRBJ2-7; 8 bases line up with TRBD1. Per the germline V gene, CDR1 is SGHNT and CDR2 is YENEEA. Losses at the gene ends were 2 bases for V and 2 bases for J; bases not matched to a gene: 8. The CDR3 runs to 16 residues. The CDR3 loop is CASSLSGQVTAYEQYF. The CDR3 DNA sequence: TGTGCCAGCAGCTTATCGGGACAGGTGACCGCCTACGAGCAGTACTTC. The whole variable domain, filled in from reference TRBV11-3 and TRBJ2-7, reads EAGVVQSPRYKIIEKKQPVAFWCNPISGHNTLYWYLQNLGQGPELLIRYENEEAVDDSQLPKDRFSAERLKGVDSTLKIQPAELGDSAVYLCASSLSGQVTAYEQYFGPGTRLTVT.

DNA of the CDR3: TGTGCCAGTGGTCTCCGGGGGCAGCCCCAGCATTTT. Encoded protein: CASGLRGQPQHF. The genes are TRBV19 and TRBJ1-5; TRBD1 might be the D (5 bases). The CDR3 extends over 12 amino acids. V was pared by 8 bases and J by 7 bases, with 12 bases between. The germline V gene encodes CDR1 LNHDA and CDR2 SQIVND (reference sequence).

J is TRBJ1-5 and V is TRBV7-2; 9 bases fit TRBD1. V trimming: 4 bases; J trimming: 9 bases; junction bases outside the gene matches: 4. The germline gives CDR1 SGHTA, CDR2 FQGNSA. The CDR3 consists of 13 residues. Here the CDR3 reads CASSWGTGTPQHF. For the CDR3, the DNA is TGTGCCAGCAGCTGGGGGACAGGGACGCCCCAGCATTTT.

The table lists this clone with a count of one. The rearrangement links TRBV19 to TRBJ2-1; 10 bases are a match to TRBD2. This CDR3 has 16 amino acids. Germline V gives CDR1 LNHDA, CDR2 SQIVND (reference sequence). V dropped 1 base and J dropped 7; count of bases not matched to a gene: 7. In DNA, the CDR3 is TGTGCCAGTAGTATAGTCCCAGCGGGAGGGGTTAATGAGCAGTTCTTC. This codes for CASSIVPAGGVNEQFF.

This clone turned up a few times. The V and J genes are TRBV5-1 and TRBJ2-7; TRBD1 matches at 8 bases. The trim removed 4 bases at V and 0 bases at J, leaving 12 bases unmatched. This CDR3 is 17 amino acids long. From germline, CDR1 is SGHRS and CDR2 YFSETQ. CDR3 in amino acids: CASSATTGTGTSYEQYF. CDR3 DNA: TGCGCCAGCAGCGCTACGACCGGGACAGGAACCTCCTACGAGCAGTACTTC.

The chain couples TRBV19 to TRBJ1-3; TRBD1 is a possible D gene (5 bases). Trimming removed 4 bases at V and 0 bases at J, with 10 bases between. Looked up from germline, CDR1 is LNHDA and CDR2 is SQIVND (reference sequence). This CDR3 region has 15 residues. CDR3 loop: CASSNDRFSGNTIYF. CDR3 nucleotides: TGTGCCAGTAGTAACGACAGATTCTCTGGAAACACCATATATTTT.

This rearrangement joins TRBV5-5 to TRBJ1-3; weak D call: TRBD1 (5 bases). CDR3 size: 16 residues. The V end was cut by 4 bases, the J end by 0 bases, with 14 bases between. CDR1 is SGHKS, CDR2 YYEKEE, per germline (reference sequence). This chain's CDR3 is CASSPGLLSSGNTIYF. CDR3 DNA sequence: TGTGCCAGCAGCCCGGGACTCCTAAGCTCTGGAAACACCATATATTTT. Supplemented by reference TRBV5-5 and TRBJ1-3, the full variable domain reads DAGVTQSPTHLIKTRGQQVTLRCSPISGHKSVSWYQQVLGQGPQFIFQYYEKEERGRGNFPDRFSARQFPNYSSELNVNALLLGDSALYLCASSPGLLSSGNTIYFGEGSWLTVV.

The CDR3 sequence: CASIGDRSNQPQHF. Here the CDR3 DNA reads TGTGCCAGCATTGGAGACAGGAGCAATCAGCCCCAGCATTTT. V gene TRBV6-5 combines with J gene TRBJ1-5; a possible D gene is TRBD1 (6 bases). The CDR3 is 14 residues long. The germline V and J ends were trimmed by 7 bases and 1 base, with 11 bases remaining between them. Per the germline V gene, CDR1 is MNHEY and CDR2 is SVGAGI.

CDR3 residues: CASSKRPGTEHQPQHF. CDR3 DNA: TGTGCCAGCAGCAAACGTCCCGGGACAGAACATCAGCCCCAGCATTTT. J is TRBJ1-5 and V is TRBV21-1; the table's TRBD1 call for D was not verified on the DNA. TRBV21-1 is a recognized pseudogene. The CDR3 is 16 amino acids.

CDR3 in DNA: TGTGCCAGCAGTCGGAAAGTCACGGACTCAATCCGAAATGAGCAGTTCTTC. This sequence encodes CASSRKVTDSIRNEQFF. The V gene is TRBV6-6, the J gene TRBJ2-1, with TRBD2 as a possible D gene (5 bases). Trimming shortened V by 5 bases and J by 7 bases, and 24 bases separated the two germline ends. The CDR3 is 17 residues long. CDR1 and CDR2 from the germline V gene are MNHNY and SVGAGI (reference sequence).

This clone was observed a handful of times. V usage is TRBV10-3 and J usage is TRBJ1-4; TRBD1 might be the D (5 bases). The CDR3 contains 13 residues. Trimming removed 10 bases from V and 0 bases from J, with 9 bases in between. Germline values: CDR1 ENHRY, CDR2 SYGVKD. CDR3 protein: CATAGSTNEKLFF. CDR3 sequence (DNA): TGTGCCACCGCAGGGTCAACTAATGAAAAACTGTTTTTT.

The V and J genes are TRBV11-3 and TRBJ1-1, with 8 positions matching TRBD1. This CDR3 region has 16 residues. J was trimmed by 1 base and V by 6 bases; bases with no gene match: 10. Per germline, CDR1 SGHNT and CDR2 YENEEA. In DNA form, the CDR3 reads TGTGCCAGCAGTCTTGGGGGGACAGGTCGGAACACTGAAGCTTTCTTT. Its translation: CASSLGGTGRNTEAFF. Based on the CDR3 plus reference TRBV11-3 and TRBJ1-1, the full variable domain is EAGVVQSPRYKIIEKKQPVAFWCNPISGHNTLYWYLQNLGQGPELLIRYENEEAVDDSQLPKDRFSAERLKGVDSTLKIQPAELGDSAVYLCASSLGGTGRNTEAFFGQGTRLTVV.

This clone was seen a few times. The chain employs TRBV11-2 and TRBJ1-3; D perhaps matches TRBD1 (6 bases). CDR3 length: 11 residues. V was cut by 11 bases and J by 7 bases, with 12 bases left in between. CDR1 is SGHAT and CDR2 is FQNNGV in the germline V gene. Written as DNA, the CDR3 is TGTGCCGGTAGTAGGGGGAACACCATATATTTT. Protein product: CAGSRGNTIYF.

The rearrangement joins TRBV7-9 to TRBJ2-3, with TRBD2 matching over 9 bases. This CDR3 is built from 15 residues. Trimming took 5 bases from V and 4 from J; bases not matched to a gene: 7. The germline gives CDR1 SEHNR, CDR2 FQNEAQ (reference sequence). The CDR3 region is CASSRLSGSADTQYF. The CDR3 DNA sequence: TGTGCCAGCAGCCGCCTTAGCGGGAGTGCAGATACGCAGTATTTT.